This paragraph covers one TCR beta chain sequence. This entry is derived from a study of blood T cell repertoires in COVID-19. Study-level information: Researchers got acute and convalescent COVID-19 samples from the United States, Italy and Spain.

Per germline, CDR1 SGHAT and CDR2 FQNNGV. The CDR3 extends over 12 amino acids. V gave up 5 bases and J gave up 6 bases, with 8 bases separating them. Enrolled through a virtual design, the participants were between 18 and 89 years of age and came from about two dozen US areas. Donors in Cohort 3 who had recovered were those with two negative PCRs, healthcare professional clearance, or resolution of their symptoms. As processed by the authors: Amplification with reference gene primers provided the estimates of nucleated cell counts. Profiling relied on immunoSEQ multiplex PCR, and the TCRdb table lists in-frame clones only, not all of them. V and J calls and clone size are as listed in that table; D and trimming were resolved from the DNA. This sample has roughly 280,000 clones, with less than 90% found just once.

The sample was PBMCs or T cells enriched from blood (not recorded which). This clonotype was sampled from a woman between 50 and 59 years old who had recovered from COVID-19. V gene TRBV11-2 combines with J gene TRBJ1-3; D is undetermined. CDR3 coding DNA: TGTGCCAGCAGCCGCGCGGTAAACACCATATATTTT. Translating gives CASSRAVNTIYF.